Detailed here is one T cell receptor beta chain. The antigen is unknown. This entry is derived from a study of CXCR3-negative and CXCR3-positive naive CD8 T cells. Findings and caveats of the study: TCR interaction strength was inferred from TRB CDR3 physicochemistry, as CD5 matched across naive subsets. Against CXCR3-negative naive cells, CXCR3-positive naive cells showed more hydrophobic TRB CDR3s. Fresh PBMCs were used in most assays, and CXCR3 expression partially decreased after cryopreservation.

CDR3 length: 12 amino acids. TRB cDNA was prepared as libraries by UMI-labeled 5' RACE. TCRdb re-called the 5' RACE reads and catalogs CDR3 proteins one per entry, DNA excluded. The sample totals 75,000 to 100,000 distinct CDR3 sequences. The specimen sequenced was naive CXCR3+ CD8+ T cells from blood. Sample subset: CD45RO-CCR7+CD27+CD95- naive CD8+ T cells expressing CXCR3 (TNR3+). The sequence was obtained from a human donor in good health. Some clones in this sample may be carry-over from other donors' samples. V usage is TRBV21-1 and J usage is TRBJ2-2. TRBV21-1 corresponds to a pseudogene. The CDR3 protein is CASRADTGELFF.